The source of this TCR beta chain is a study of T cells of healthy individuals. This clonotype showed up many times. Germline CDR1 reads LNHDA; CDR2 reads SQIVND (reference sequence). J lost 8 bases, V lost 5 bases, and 4 bases had no gene match. The CDR3 sequence is 13 residues long. MiXCR was run by TCRdb on the 5' RACE reads, yielding one entry per CDR3 protein. The sample has about 96,000 distinct CDR3 sequences; approximately 16% are singletons. The chain recombines TRBV19 with TRBJ2-2; 8 bases are a match to TRBD2. This clonotype originated in a human donor in good health. The CDR3, as DNA: TGTGCCAGTAGTCCTATAGCGGGAGGGGAGCTGTTTTTT. As protein: CASSPIAGGELFF.